The rows below give T cell receptor beta chains drawn from one sample of a study of blood T cell repertoires in COVID-19. Assay used: immunoSEQ multiplex PCR; TCRdb lists only in-frame clones, some missing. The sample holds about 180,000 clones, about 81% seen once. Sequenced sample: peripheral blood. The receptors were gathered from a woman older than 75 with COVID-19, enrolled during active disease. Both conserved end residues are part of each CDR3. Fields, in order: D gene, clone size, V gene, J gene, CDR3 protein, CDR3 DNA. D genes are given only for firm matches. Clone sizes are given selectively: once, few, many, or a class where the clone is expanded.

>.|.|TRBV19|TRBJ2-3
CASSIGGSSGDTQYF
TGTGCCAGTAGTATTGGGGGCTCATCAGGGGATACGCAGTATTTT
>TRBD1|.|TRBV6-5|TRBJ2-7
CASSYSTGVYEQYF
TGTGCCAGCAGTTACTCGACAGGGGTCTACGAGCAGTACTTC
>TRBD2|.|TRBV11-2|TRBJ2-1
CASSRGSRNEQFF
TGTGCCAGCAGCCGCGGGAGTAGGAATGAGCAGTTCTTC
>.|.|TRBV5-1|TRBJ2-1
CASSLDGTYNEQFF
TGCGCCAGCAGCTTGGACGGGACCTACAATGAGCAGTTCTTC
>TRBD2|.|TRBV10-2|TRBJ2-7
CASGLAYSYEQYF
TGCGCCAGCGGACTAGCTTATTCCTACGAGCAGTACTTC
>.|.|TRBV18|TRBJ1-4
CASSPPDANSGKLFF
TGTGCCAGCTCACCACCCGACGCCAACTCAGGAAAACTGTTTTTT
>.|few|TRBV2|TRBJ2-2
CASSEAGPRELFF
TGTGCCAGCAGTGAAGCTGGGCCCCGGGAGCTGTTTTTT
>.|.|TRBV25-1|TRBJ1-2
CASSDRGQGTGYTF
TGTGCCAGCAGTGATAGAGGACAAGGAACGGGCTACACCTTC
>.|.|TRBV6-2/TRBV6-3|TRBJ1-1
CASSLTGIPNTEAFF
TGTGCCAGCAGCCTCACAGGAATCCCGAACACTGAAGCTTTCTTT
>TRBD1|.|TRBV2|TRBJ1-4
CASSLTSDRESEKLFF
TGTGCCAGCAGTCTTACCTCCGACAGGGAGAGTGAAAAACTGTTTTTT
>.|.|TRBV9|TRBJ2-7
CASSVGRLAYEQYF
TGTGCCAGCAGCGTAGGGAGACTAGCCTACGAGCAGTACTTC
>.|.|TRBV6-6|TRBJ1-6
CASSYSGGKNSPLHF
TGTGCCAGCAGTTACTCAGGGGGAAAGAATTCACCCCTCCACTTT
>.|few|TRBV6-5|TRBJ2-3
CASSLGTSPGTDTQYF
TGTGCCAGCAGTTTAGGGACAAGCCCGGGCACAGATACGCAGTATTTT
>TRBD2|.|TRBV10-3|TRBJ2-1
CAISGTSGRGGEQFF
TGTGCCATCAGTGGGACTAGCGGGAGGGGCGGTGAGCAGTTCTTC
>TRBD1|once|TRBV5-1|TRBJ2-7
CASSHALTGGSYEQYF
TGCGCCAGCAGCCACGCGTTGACAGGGGGCTCCTACGAGCAGTACTTC
>TRBD2|.|TRBV4-1|TRBJ2-7
CASSRGTSGRFWSYEQYF
TGCGCCAGCAGCCGCGGGACTAGCGGGAGATTTTGGTCCTACGAGCAGTACTTC
>.|.|TRBV5-8|TRBJ2-4
CASSLLAGVNIQYF
TGTGCCAGCAGCTTGCTCGCAGGGGTAAACATTCAGTACTTC
>.|.|TRBV11-2|TRBJ2-7
CASSLERVSYEQYF
TGTGCCAGCAGCTTAGAACGCGTCTCCTACGAGCAGTACTTC
>TRBD2|.|TRBV5-1|TRBJ2-5
CASSSTGLAGETQYF
TGCGCCAGCAGCTCCACGGGACTAGCGGGAGAGACCCAGTACTTC
>TRBD2|few|TRBV5-5|TRBJ2-7
CASSVRRLAGGPGQYF
TGTGCCAGCAGCGTACGCCGACTAGCGGGGGGGCCGGGGCAGTACTTC
>TRBD1|.|TRBV3-1/TRBV3-2|TRBJ2-3
CASSLLGDRGFLGTDTQYF
TGTGCCAGCAGCCTCCTAGGGGACAGGGGTTTCCTAGGGACAGATACGCAGTATTTT
>.|.|TRBV7-2|TRBJ1-6
CASSAARNSPLHF
TGTGCCAGCAGCGCTGCCAGAAATTCACCCCTCCACTTT
>.|.|TRBV18|TRBJ1-1
CASSLQGENTEAFF
TGTGCCAGCTCGCTGCAGGGCGAGAACACTGAAGCTTTCTTT
>.|.|TRBV18|TRBJ2-3
CASSPTRGSDTQYF
TGTGCCAGCTCACCAACTCGGGGATCAGATACGCAGTATTTT
>.|.|TRBV18|TRBJ2-1
CASSRPADPNEQFF
TGTGCCAGCTCCCGCCCGGCGGATCCCAATGAGCAGTTCTTC
>TRBD1|once|TRBV19|TRBJ1-2
CASSMTGANYGYTF
TGTGCCAGTAGTATGACAGGGGCGAACTATGGCTACACCTTC
>TRBD1|.|TRBV18|TRBJ2-2
CASSLRTGTTRNTGELFF
TGTGCCAGCTCACTTCGGACAGGAACCACTCGAAACACCGGGGAGCTGTTTTTT
>TRBD1|few|TRBV5-1|TRBJ2-3
CASSLEDRGTDTQYF
TGCGCCAGCAGCTTGGAGGACAGGGGCACAGATACGCAGTATTTT
>.|.|TRBV7-2|TRBJ1-1
CASSLEQYTEAFF
TGTGCCAGCAGCTTAGAACAGTACACTGAAGCTTTCTTT
>TRBD1|.|TRBV4-1|TRBJ2-6
CASSSRRDRGSGANVLTF
TGCGCCAGCAGCTCCAGAAGGGACAGGGGTTCTGGGGCCAACGTCCTGACTTTC
>TRBD1|.|TRBV27|TRBJ2-1
CASRVGTGLYNEQFF
TGTGCCAGCAGGGTCGGGACAGGCCTTTACAATGAGCAGTTCTTC
>TRBD1|.|TRBV29-1|TRBJ2-7
CSAAGTGTYEQYF
TGCAGCGCCGCCGGGACAGGAACCTACGAGCAGTACTTC
>TRBD1|.|TRBV2|TRBJ1-5
CASRSTGGANQPQHF
TGTGCCAGCAGGTCCACAGGGGGCGCGAATCAGCCCCAGCATTTT
>.|.|TRBV23-1|TRBJ2-3
CASSQVVPDTQYF
TGCGCCAGCAGTCAGGTAGTACCAGATACGCAGTATTTT
>TRBD2|.|TRBV5-6|TRBJ2-7
CASSLGVTSGSSYEQYF
TGTGCCAGCAGCTTGGGAGTGACTAGCGGGAGCTCCTACGAGCAGTACTTC
>TRBD2|few|TRBV28|TRBJ2-7
CASRKTSGPYEQYF
TGTGCCAGCAGGAAGACTAGCGGTCCCTACGAGCAGTACTTC
>.|once|TRBV9|TRBJ1-4
CASSASRGDGEKLFF
TGTGCCAGCAGCGCCTCCAGGGGTGATGGTGAAAAACTGTTTTTT
>.|.|TRBV4-1|TRBJ1-4
CASSQALATNEKLFF
TGCGCCAGCAGCCAGGCCCTGGCAACTAATGAAAAACTGTTTTTT
>.|.|TRBV19|TRBJ1-2
CASLNWAADDYTF
TGTGCCAGCCTAAACTGGGCCGCAGACGACTACACCTTC
>TRBD1|.|TRBV9|TRBJ2-7
CASSSGQGYEQYF
TGTGCCAGCAGCTCAGGACAGGGCTACGAGCAGTACTTC
>.|few|TRBV12-5|TRBJ2-7
CASGLVLAEQYF
TGTGCTAGTGGTTTGGTATTGGCCGAGCAGTACTTC
>.|once|TRBV11-3|TRBJ1-3
CASSSDTYSGNTIYF
TGTGCCAGCAGCTCCGACACTTACTCTGGAAACACCATATATTTT
>TRBD2|.|TRBV7-8|TRBJ2-7
CASSRAGTSGSNEQYF
TGTGCCAGCAGCAGGGCCGGGACTAGCGGGAGCAACGAGCAGTACTTC
>.|.|TRBV4-1|TRBJ1-5
CASSSPGQPQHF
TGCGCCAGCAGCTCACCCGGGCAGCCCCAGCATTTT
>.|.|TRBV12-3/TRBV12-4|TRBJ2-3
CASSFSRTDTQYF
TGTGCCAGCAGTTTTAGCCGCACAGATACGCAGTATTTT
>TRBD1|few|TRBV2|TRBJ2-5
CASSDPRGRETQYF
TGTGCCAGCAGTGACCCCAGGGGGCGAGAGACCCAGTACTTC